The sequence of this T cell receptor (beta chain) was determined in a study of CD8 T cells in ankylosing spondylitis. As for this clonotype: What it binds is unknown.

The authors made TCR beta libraries by quantitative 5'-RACE with molecular barcodes. A single record per CDR3 protein comes from TCRdb applying MiXCR to the 5' RACE reads. This table has more than 650,000 distinct CDR3 sequences, roughly 10% appearing once. Study conclusions and caveats: Ankylosing spondylitis blood seemed to carry a telltale TCR beta motif made of several highly homologous variants. The authors reported significant enrichment of disease-linked clones in matched ankylosing spondylitis synovial fluid.

This CDR3 has 17 residues. The V gene's germline CDR1 is KGHSH and CDR2 LQKENI. The V segment lost 4 bases and the J segment 0 bases; nucleotides outside the gene matches: 5. This rearrangement joins TRBV18 to TRBJ2-6; 8 bases align to TRBD1. Material: blood, either unsorted or a sorted T cell fraction (not recorded which). The receptor was derived from a male donor with ankylosing spondylitis. The CDR3 loop reads CASSLGQGNSGANVLTF. The CDR3 region has the DNA TGTGCCAGCTCACTCGGACAGGGTAACTCTGGGGCCAACGTCCTGACTTTC.